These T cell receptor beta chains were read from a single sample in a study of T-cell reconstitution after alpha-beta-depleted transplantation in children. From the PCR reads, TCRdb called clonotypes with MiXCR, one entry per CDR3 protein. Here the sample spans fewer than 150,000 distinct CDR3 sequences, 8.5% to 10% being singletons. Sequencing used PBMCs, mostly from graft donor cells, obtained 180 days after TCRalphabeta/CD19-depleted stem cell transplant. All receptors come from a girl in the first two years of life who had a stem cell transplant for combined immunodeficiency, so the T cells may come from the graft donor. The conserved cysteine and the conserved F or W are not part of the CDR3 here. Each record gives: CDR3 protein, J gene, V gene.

CDR3aa: ASSYSKGGKGYEQY
j_gene: TRBJ2-7
v_gene: TRBV6-5

CDR3aa: ASSDTGHSSGANVLT
j_gene: TRBJ2-6
v_gene: TRBV6-1

CDR3aa: ASSLGLEPYEQY
j_gene: TRBJ2-7
v_gene: TRBV12-3/TRBV12-4

CDR3aa: ASSVALTGTVYNEQF
j_gene: TRBJ2-1
v_gene: TRBV9

CDR3aa: SARPEGGILYEQY
j_gene: TRBJ2-7
v_gene: TRBV20-1

CDR3aa: ASSLGIGGLVTKNIQY
j_gene: TRBJ2-4
v_gene: TRBV5-1

CDR3aa: ASSSSPRWTGELF
j_gene: TRBJ2-2
v_gene: TRBV6-5

CDR3aa: ASSISNSGANVLT
j_gene: TRBJ2-6
v_gene: TRBV19

CDR3aa: ASTTSGRALDTQY
j_gene: TRBJ2-3
v_gene: TRBV7-8

CDR3aa: AWSVLTDSTGELF
j_gene: TRBJ2-2
v_gene: TRBV30

CDR3aa: SVEGWAEGPQQTQY
j_gene: TRBJ2-5
v_gene: TRBV29-1

CDR3aa: ASSFSRYPDRRNYGYT
j_gene: TRBJ1-2
v_gene: TRBV7-8

CDR3aa: ASSLVPTGGGTEAF
j_gene: TRBJ1-1
v_gene: TRBV7-2

CDR3aa: ASSLVSGAETQY
j_gene: TRBJ2-5
v_gene: TRBV5-6

CDR3aa: ASRRLPMGRVSSGANVLT
j_gene: TRBJ2-6
v_gene: TRBV6-4

CDR3aa: AILRRLAGYKEQF
j_gene: TRBJ2-1
v_gene: TRBV7-2

CDR3aa: SARNGGGPYEQY
j_gene: TRBJ2-7
v_gene: TRBV20-1

CDR3aa: ASKAPQGRPSTEAF
j_gene: TRBJ1-1
v_gene: TRBV19

CDR3aa: ASSPGRGPYEQY
j_gene: TRBJ2-7
v_gene: TRBV6-1

CDR3aa: ASSLVGWRKTSYHEQY
j_gene: TRBJ2-7
v_gene: TRBV11-2

CDR3aa: CARDVGLAGDLLGLYNEQF
j_gene: TRBJ2-1
v_gene: TRBV20-1

CDR3aa: ASSPPSGEQY
j_gene: TRBJ2-7
v_gene: TRBV18

CDR3aa: ASSLSARNSPLH
j_gene: TRBJ1-6
v_gene: TRBV7-3

CDR3aa: ASSDHPGLREKLF
j_gene: TRBJ1-4
v_gene: TRBV5-1

CDR3aa: SAGMYNRYPRAKNIQY
j_gene: TRBJ2-4
v_gene: TRBV20-1

CDR3aa: AISGVGRGQETQY
j_gene: TRBJ2-5
v_gene: TRBV10-3

CDR3aa: ASSPRGGPYNEQF
j_gene: TRBJ2-1
v_gene: TRBV5-1

CDR3aa: AISEVGFQPQH
j_gene: TRBJ1-5
v_gene: TRBV10-3

CDR3aa: ASSQGTGDNSPLH
j_gene: TRBJ1-6
v_gene: TRBV4-3

CDR3aa: ASSFVDSGSTGELF
j_gene: TRBJ2-2
v_gene: TRBV28

CDR3aa: ATSDPTSSNEQF
j_gene: TRBJ2-1
v_gene: TRBV24-1